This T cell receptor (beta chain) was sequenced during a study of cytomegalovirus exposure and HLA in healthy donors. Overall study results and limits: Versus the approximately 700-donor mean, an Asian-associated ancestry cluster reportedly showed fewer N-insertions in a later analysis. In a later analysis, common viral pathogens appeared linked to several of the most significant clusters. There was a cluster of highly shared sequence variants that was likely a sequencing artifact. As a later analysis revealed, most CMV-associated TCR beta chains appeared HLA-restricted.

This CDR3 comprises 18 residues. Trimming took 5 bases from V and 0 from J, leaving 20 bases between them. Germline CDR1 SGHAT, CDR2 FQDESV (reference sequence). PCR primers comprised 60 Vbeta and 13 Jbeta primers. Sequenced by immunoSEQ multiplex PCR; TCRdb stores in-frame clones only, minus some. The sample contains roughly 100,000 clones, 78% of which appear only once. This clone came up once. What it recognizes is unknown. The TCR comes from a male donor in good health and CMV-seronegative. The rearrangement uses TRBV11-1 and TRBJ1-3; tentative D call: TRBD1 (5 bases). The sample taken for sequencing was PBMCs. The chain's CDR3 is CASSLLSGGAFSGNTIYF. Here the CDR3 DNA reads TGTGCCAGCAGCCTCCTCTCGGGAGGGGCTTTCTCTGGAAACACCATATATTTT.